Listed below are T cell receptor beta chains from one sample, sequenced in a study of blood T cells in healthy people across ages. TCRdb re-derived calls from the 5' RACE reads in MiXCR, one entry per CDR3 protein. The table shows around 1.7 million distinct CDR3 sequences, with approximately 28% occurring only once. Sample: blood. Receptors originate from a woman under 40 in good health. Both conserved end residues are part of each CDR3. Not every row has a clone size; where given, it reads once, few, many or a size class.

.	13	TRBV20-1	TRBJ1-2	CSATDSDRGGYTF
.	15	TRBV6-6	TRBJ1-2	CASRSPGTGDYGYTF
.	16	TRBV5-1	TRBJ2-7	CASSLGFPGPPDEQYF
few	15	TRBV5-1	TRBJ2-6	CASSDGLSGANVLTF
.	13	TRBV2	TRBJ1-2	CACTQDSGAGYTF
few	15	TRBV7-2	TRBJ1-1	CASSRPEGLNTEAFF
.	12	TRBV29-1	TRBJ1-2	CSGEWQGRGYTF
few	13	TRBV2	.	CASSVGREETQYF
.	13	TRBV10-3	TRBJ1-1	CATGTGKDTEAFF
many	15	TRBV7-2	TRBJ2-4	CASSPSPGRENIQYF
.	13	TRBV3-1	TRBJ1-1	CASSQKGTGEAFF
.	16	TRBV7-9	TRBJ2-1	CASSPRASGTSYEQFF
.	16	TRBV5-1	TRBJ2-7	CASSSTSGGFTYEQYF
few	18	TRBV5-1	TRBJ1-1	CASSSHTSAGGFNTEAFF